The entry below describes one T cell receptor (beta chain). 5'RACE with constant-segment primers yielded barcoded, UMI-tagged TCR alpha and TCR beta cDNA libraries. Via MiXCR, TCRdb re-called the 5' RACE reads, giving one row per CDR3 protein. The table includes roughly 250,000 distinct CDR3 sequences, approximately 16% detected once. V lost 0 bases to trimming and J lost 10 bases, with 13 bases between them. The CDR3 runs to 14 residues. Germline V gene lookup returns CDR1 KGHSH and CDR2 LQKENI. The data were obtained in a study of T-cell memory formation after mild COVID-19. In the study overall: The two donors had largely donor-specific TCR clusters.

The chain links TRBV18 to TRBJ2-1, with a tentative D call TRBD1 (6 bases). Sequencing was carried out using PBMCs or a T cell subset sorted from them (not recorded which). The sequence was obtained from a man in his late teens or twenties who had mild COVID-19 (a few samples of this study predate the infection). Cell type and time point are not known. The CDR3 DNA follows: TGTGCCAGCTCACCACCAGGGGGACGCGGGGAGCAGTTCTTC. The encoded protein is CASSPPGGRGEQFF. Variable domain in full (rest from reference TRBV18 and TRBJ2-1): NAGVMQNPRHLVRRRGQEARLRCSPMKGHSHVYWYRQLPEEGLKFMVYLQKENIIDESGMPKERFSAEFPKEGPSILRIQQVVRGDSAAYFCASSPPGGRGEQFFGPGTRLTVL.